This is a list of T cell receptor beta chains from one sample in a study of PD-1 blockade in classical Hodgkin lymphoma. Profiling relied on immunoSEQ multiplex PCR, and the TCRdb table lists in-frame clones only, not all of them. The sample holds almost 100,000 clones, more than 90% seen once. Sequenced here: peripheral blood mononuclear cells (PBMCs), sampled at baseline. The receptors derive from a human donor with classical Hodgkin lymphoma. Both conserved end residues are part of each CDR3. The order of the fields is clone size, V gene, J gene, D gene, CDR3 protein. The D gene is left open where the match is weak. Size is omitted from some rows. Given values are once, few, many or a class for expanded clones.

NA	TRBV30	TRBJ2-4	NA	CAWSADTLLAKNIQYF
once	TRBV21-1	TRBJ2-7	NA	CASRTSGGPSSYEQYF
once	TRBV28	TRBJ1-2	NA	CASSRTANYGYTF
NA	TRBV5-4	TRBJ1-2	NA	CASSLPGRGALSYGYTF
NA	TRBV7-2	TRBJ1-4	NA	CASSVNREKLFF
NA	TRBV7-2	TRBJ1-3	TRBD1	CASSRTGNGNTIYF
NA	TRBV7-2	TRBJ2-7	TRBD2	CASSLAASGSYEQYF
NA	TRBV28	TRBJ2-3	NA	CASSSPKTQYF
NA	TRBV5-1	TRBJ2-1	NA	CASSLVQGIYNEQFF
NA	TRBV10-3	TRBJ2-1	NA	CAISESSDVNEQFF
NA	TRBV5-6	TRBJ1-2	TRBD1	CASSFVPGQGAGGYTF
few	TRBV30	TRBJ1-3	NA	CAWTGGSGNTIYF
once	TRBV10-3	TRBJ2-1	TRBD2	CAISVSGSSYNEQFF
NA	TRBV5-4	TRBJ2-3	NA	CASSLVSGRSTDTQYF
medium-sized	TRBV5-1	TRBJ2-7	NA	CASSLPPYEQYF
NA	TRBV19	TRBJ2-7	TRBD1	CASSIGGLTGGYEQYF
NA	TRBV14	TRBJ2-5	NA	CASSLALAGETQYF
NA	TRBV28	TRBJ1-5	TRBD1	CASSFPPRGVIQPQHF
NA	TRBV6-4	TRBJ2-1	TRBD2	CASSDQPGGEQFF
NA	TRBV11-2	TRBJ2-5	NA	CASSPHRAPLGDETQYF
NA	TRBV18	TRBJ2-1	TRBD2	CASSLYGTSGSSYNEQFF
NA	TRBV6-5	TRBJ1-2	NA	CASSIRGYGYTF
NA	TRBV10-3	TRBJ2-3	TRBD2	CATTAGVSTDTQYF
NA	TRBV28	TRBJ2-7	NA	CASSPPYEGGGYEQYF
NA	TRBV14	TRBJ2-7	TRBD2	CASSQEGGLGNYEQYF
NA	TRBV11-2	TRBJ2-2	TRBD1	CASSFRGGQGVPGELFF
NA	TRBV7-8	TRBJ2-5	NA	CASSLEQPYRGTQYF
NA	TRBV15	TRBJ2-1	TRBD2	CATSRDAGGPFPEQFF
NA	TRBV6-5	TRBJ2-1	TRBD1	CASSLTGGGHNEQFF
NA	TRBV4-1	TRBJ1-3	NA	CASSQGSGNTIYF
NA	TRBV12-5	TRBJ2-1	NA	CASEKTRNEQFF
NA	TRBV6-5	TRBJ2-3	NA	CASSYFGTGTDTQYF
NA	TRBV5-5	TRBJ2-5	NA	CASSLLGQETQYF
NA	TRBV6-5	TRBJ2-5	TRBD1	CASSPGQSIQETQYF
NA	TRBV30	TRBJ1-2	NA	CAWSVRAGVTSNYGYTF
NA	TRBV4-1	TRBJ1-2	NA	CASSQGRLDGYTF
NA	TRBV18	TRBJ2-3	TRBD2	CASSHGRGSNTDTQYF
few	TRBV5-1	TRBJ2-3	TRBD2	CASSSTSGSTDTQYF
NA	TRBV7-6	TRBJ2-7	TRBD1	CASSFTGQGAYEQYF